Detailed here is one T cell receptor (beta chain). Its antigen remains unknown. The CDR3 contains 14 residues. V shed 5 bases and J 8 bases; nucleotides not matched to a gene: 10. Germline CDR1 and CDR2: SGHTA and FQGNSA. Assay: immunoSEQ multiplex PCR; the TCRdb copy retains only in-frame clones and omits some. The sample comprises over 85,000 clones, almost 85% of which are singletons, and about 17% rests with the top ten. The record originates from a study of T cell responses to AZD1222 COVID-19 vaccine. Study conclusions and caveats: Across the whole spike, CD4 TCRs peaked at regions 160-218 and 743-854.

The sequence was collected from an adult in good health. The V and J genes are TRBV7-2 and TRBJ2-5; TRBD2 matches 8 bases. Material: peripheral blood, obtained on day 0 of AZD1222 vaccination. CDR3 nucleotides: TGTGCCAGCAGCCTACCAAGCGGGGGCCACACCCAGTACTTC. Amino acids: CASSLPSGGHTQYF.